This T cell receptor (beta chain) was documented in a study of Tregs in tolerant kidney transplant recipients. Whole-study results and caveats: Validation in larger populations is needed because few patients were studied.

The method was immunoSEQ multiplex PCR; TCRdb's version includes in-frame clones alone and lacks a portion of them. The sample lists under 100,000 clones, 85% to 95% seen once, with about 4.9% in the top ten. As regards this clone: The antigen is undetermined.

The germline V gene has CDR1 SEHNR and CDR2 FQNEAQ (reference sequence). V was shortened by 5 bases and J by 1 base, with 14 bases between the two germline ends. The CDR3 extends over 15 amino acids. Unstimulated Tregs (CD4+CD25+CD127-) and CD4+CD25- non-Tregs were sorted from PBMCs. This receptor was taken from a human donor in good health. The chain uses TRBV7-9 and TRBJ2-5; D gene unclear. Specimen: CD8+ T cells from blood. The CDR3 coding sequence is TGTGCCAGCAGCCTCCCGTCCTGGGGCCAAGAGACCCAGTACTTC. This gives the protein CASSLPSWGQETQYF. The full variable domain, its missing parts supplied by reference TRBV7-9 and TRBJ2-5, is DTGVSQNPRHKITKRGQNVTFRCDPISEHNRLYWYRQTLGQGPEFLTYFQNEAQLEKSRLLSDRFSAERPKGSFSTLEIQRTEQGDSAMYLCASSLPSWGQETQYFGPGTRLLVL.